The clone carrying this TCR beta chain was detected ten times or more. Unique molecular identifiers were affixed to single, distinct cDNA molecules. TCRdb processed the 5' RACE reads anew with MiXCR; each CDR3 protein has one entry. The table records 30,000 or so distinct CDR3 sequences, approximately 6.3% of them present only once. This specimen belongs to a study of early T cells in non-severe SARS-CoV-2 infection. Trimming cost V 6 bases and J 3 bases, with 15 bases left between them. The CDR3 is 15 residues long. Germline V lookup: CDR1 MDHEN, CDR2 SYDVKM. This sequence was found in an adult who was a healthcare worker with PCR-confirmed SARS-CoV-2 infection or an uninfected control (not recorded which). The rearrangement links TRBV28 to TRBJ2-1; D may be TRBD1 or TRBD2 (5 bases each). Sequences were obtained from whole blood. The CDR3 DNA sequence: TGTGCCAGCAGGTCCGGGACCCCCTTCTACAATGAGCAGTTCTTC. As protein: CASRSGTPFYNEQFF.